The 6 T cell receptor beta chains below were found in one sample sequenced in a study of T cells in Graves' hyperthyroidism and ophthalmopathy. Template material for amplifying TCR beta CDR3 regions consisted of RNA transcripts. HTBI primers were the set used in a first-round RT-PCR of the TCR CDR3. Using its own MiXCR run on the multiplex PCR reads, TCRdb lists one record per CDR3 protein. The data contain some 600,000 distinct CDR3 sequences, around 46% of them singletons. The sequenced sample was peripheral blood or thyroid tissue (not recorded which). The receptors were sampled from a woman aged 18-35 years with Graves' hyperthyroidism.

CDR3 nucleotides: TGCAGCGTTGAGGACAGGGTCTACGAGCAGTACTTC. Amino acid sequence: CSVEDRVYEQYF. This chain joins TRBV29-1 and TRBJ2-7, with 8 bases matching TRBD1. Per germline, CDR1 SQVTM and CDR2 ANQGSEA. This CDR3 contains 12 residues. V lost 3 bases, J lost 3 bases, and 1 base stayed unmatched.

The J gene is TRBJ1-1, the V gene TRBV28; the D is unclear. The ends were cut back, 3 bases at V and 3 bases at J, with 11 bases in the middle. This CDR3 comprises 14 residues. The germline V gene has CDR1 MDHEN and CDR2 SYDVKM. The CDR3 here is CASSFIRRDTEAFF. CDR3 nucleotide sequence: TGTGCCAGCAGTTTTATTCGACGGGACACTGAAGCTTTCTTT.

Only a few counts were recorded for this clonotype. The chain carries TRBV2 and TRBJ2-5; D gene uncertain. V shed 4 bases and J shed 1 base, with 10 bases lying between them. Germline V lookup: CDR1 SNHLY, CDR2 FYNNEI. CDR3 size: 14 residues. Here the CDR3 reads CASSVPVTQETQYF. The CDR3, as DNA: TGTGCCAGCAGTGTGCCAGTTACCCAAGAGACCCAGTACTTC.

The J gene is TRBJ1-1, the V gene TRBV7-6; TRBD1 matches 8 bases. The CDR3 spans 14 residues. V dropped 5 bases and J dropped 3; count of bases not matched to a gene: 5. Germline V gene sequence: CDR1 SGHVS, CDR2 FNYEAQ. DNA for the CDR3: TGTGCCAGCAGCCCGGGACAGGAGTACACTGAAGCTTTCTTT. It yields the protein CASSPGQEYTEAFF.

This clonotype appeared many times. The chain has TRBV10-3 and TRBJ1-2, with D maybe TRBD1 (6 bases). This CDR3 comprises 14 residues. Trimming stripped 10 bases from V and 4 bases from J, with 19 bases between. In germline, CDR1 is ENHRY, CDR2 SYGVKD. The CDR3 DNA is TGTGCCAGCAGACGGGACACGAGCACCTATGGCTACACCTTC. It is translated as CASRRDTSTYGYTF.

This clonotype was seen at least ten times. CDR3 protein: CASSLTGLMSYEQYF. The DNA for the CDR3 is TGTGCCAGCAGCTTGACAGGGTTAATGTCCTACGAGCAGTACTTC. This chain connects TRBV7-6 to TRBJ2-7; TRBD1 aligns across 7 bases. Germline CDR1 is SGHVS and CDR2 is FNYEAQ. V shed 3 bases, J shed 1 base, and the junction held 6 bases outside the gene matches. The CDR3 covers 15 residues.